Included here is one T cell receptor (beta chain) sequence, with context. CDR1 is MNHEY and CDR2 is SVGAGI in the germline V gene. The CDR3 is 15 amino acids. V shed 0 bases and J shed 7 bases, with 13 bases lying between them. TCRdb re-called the RT-PCR reads with MiXCR, one entry per CDR3 protein. The table lists 550,000 to 750,000 distinct CDR3 sequences, 12% to 15% of them singletons. The clonotype comes from a female donor in good health, serving as a healthy control. V usage is TRBV6-5 and J usage is TRBJ2-1; D is unresolved. Material for sequencing was memory CD4+ T cells from blood. The CDR3 sequence is CASSYSPAPPNEQFF. CDR3 DNA: TGTGCCAGCAGTTACTCCCCCGCACCCCCAAATGAGCAGTTCTTC.